The table lists the clone carrying this T cell receptor beta chain with a few counts. This CDR3 is 13 amino acids long. The V gene lost 0 bases and the J gene lost 7 bases, with 9 bases spanning the gap. CDR1 is SGHAT, CDR2 FQNNGV, per germline. The data are from a study of blood T cell repertoires in COVID-19. Study as a whole: There were acute and convalescent COVID-19 samples, and they came from the United States, Italy and Spain. T cells, B-cell-depleted T cells, or PBMCs provided the cDNA or gDNA that served as material.

Per the original data handling: Amplification from reference gene primers served as the basis for estimated nucleated cell counts. The assay was immunoSEQ multiplex PCR, and TCRdb's table has in-frame clones only and misses some. D and trimming come from the DNA, and the V and J calls and clone size come from that table. The table has 25,000 to 30,000 clones, roughly three quarters seen once. The receptor's source is an older man with active or convalescent COVID-19. The sequenced sample consisted of peripheral blood. This rearrangement joins TRBV11-2 to TRBJ1-2, with D perhaps matching TRBD1 (5 bases). The CDR3 DNA is TGTGCCAGCAGCTTAGAGAGTACAGGTGGCTACACCTTC. Residues: CASSLESTGGYTF.